This TCR beta chain was identified during a study of blood T cell repertoires in COVID-19. Across the whole study: The study drew acute and convalescent COVID-19 samples from the United States, Italy and Spain. Nucleic acid was either cDNA or gDNA, and it came from T cells, B-cell-depleted T cells, or PBMCs.

This clone was detected only once. Authors' methods: Using reference gene primer amplification, nucleated cell counts were estimated. Profiling relied on immunoSEQ multiplex PCR, and the TCRdb table lists in-frame clones only, not all of them. V and J calls and clone size follow that table, whereas D and trimming were derived from the DNA. This table has about 59,000 clones, around 81% appearing once. The germline gives CDR1 SQVTM, CDR2 ANQGSEA. V was shortened by 2 bases and J by 1 base, with 8 bases between the two germline ends. This CDR3 region has 13 residues. The V call is TRBV29-1, the J call TRBJ1-1; the D gene is possibly TRBD1 (6 bases). Sequencing was done on a sample of peripheral blood. The receptor comes from a woman aged 80 or older with active or convalescent COVID-19. CDR3 sequence (DNA): TGCAGCGTTGAACAACAGGGGAACACTGAAGCTTTCTTT. It is translated as CSVEQQGNTEAFF.